The clone carrying this TCR beta chain was observed many times. The CDR3 has 14 residues. V gave up 2 bases and J gave up 7 bases, with 13 bases separating them. Germline V gene data show CDR1 as KGHDR and CDR2 as SFDVKD. It was RNA transcripts that yielded the amplified TCR beta CDR3 regions. During a first-round RT-PCR of the TCR CDR3, the HTBI primer set was used. TCRdb ran MiXCR on the multiplex PCR reads and lists one entry per CDR3 protein. The table includes around 360,000 distinct CDR3 sequences, roughly 15% detected once. These data originate in a study of T cells in Graves' hyperthyroidism and ophthalmopathy.

The chain combines TRBV24-1 with TRBJ1-2, with a possible D match to TRBD1 (5 bases). What was sequenced was blood. The source is an older woman with Graves' ophthalmopathy. The CDR3 DNA is TGTGCCACCAGTGATTCGGGCAGGGCGTCTGGCTACACCTTC. Its translation is CATSDSGRASGYTF.